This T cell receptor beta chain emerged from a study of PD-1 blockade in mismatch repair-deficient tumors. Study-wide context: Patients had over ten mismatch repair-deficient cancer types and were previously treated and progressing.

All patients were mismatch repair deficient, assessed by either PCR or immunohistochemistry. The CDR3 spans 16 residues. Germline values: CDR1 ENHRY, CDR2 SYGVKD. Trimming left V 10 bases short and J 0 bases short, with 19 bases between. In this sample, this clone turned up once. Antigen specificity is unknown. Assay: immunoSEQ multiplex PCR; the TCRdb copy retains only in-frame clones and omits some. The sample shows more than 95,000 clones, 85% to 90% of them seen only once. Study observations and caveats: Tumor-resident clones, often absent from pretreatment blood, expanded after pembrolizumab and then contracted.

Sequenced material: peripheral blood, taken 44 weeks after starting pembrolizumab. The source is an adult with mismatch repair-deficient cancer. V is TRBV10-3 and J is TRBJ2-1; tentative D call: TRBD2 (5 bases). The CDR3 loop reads CATTSLEVGSYNEQFF. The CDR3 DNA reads TGTGCCACCACGTCACTGGAGGTCGGCTCCTACAATGAGCAGTTCTTC.